The T cell receptor beta chain under discussion was sequenced for a study of blood T cell repertoires in COVID-19 (dated by TCRdb to 2018 to 2021). About the investigation overall: Collaborator samples came from the United States, Italy and Spain and covered acute and convalescent phases of COVID-19. The material from the prospective study consisted of cDNA or gDNA derived from T cells, B-cell-depleted T cells, or PBMCs. Subjects who had been exposed to COVID-19, were actively infected with it, or had recovered from it provided the deeply sampled blood TCRbeta repertoires that made up the dataset. The repertoires were released in a freely available public database intended as a resource for research on the immune response to SARS-CoV-2. The samples were drawn from the first 160 participants of the ongoing ImmuneRACE study and from over a thousand subjects provided by 6 global collaborators. Nearly every sample came with metadata listing a de-identified subject ID, COVID-19 status, age in years and sex. Where HLA class I and class II types were available, the types were taken from metadata supplied by the sample provider, not from assay-based typing. Points the paper makes about the study in general: Clinical and demographic metadata were provided uncurated, with the amount varying by source and participant.

TCRbeta CDR3 regions were amplified from genomic DNA by means of the immunoSEQ Assay, a bias-controlled multiplex PCR. The study's processing was this. The number of nucleated cells in each sample was estimated by amplification of reference gene primers within the assay. Sequence reads were collapsed and filtered to measure the absolute abundance of every unique TCRbeta CDR3 rearrangement. For each sample, productive Simpson clonality was calculated as the square root of Simpson's diversity index over productive rearrangements. Sourced from immuneACCESS, this table was stored by TCRdb with only in-frame sequences that have V and J called. A share of the clones is absent; for the studies checked, an unresolved V gene accounts for under half, and the remainder has no known explanation. The D gene and trimming were derived from the DNA, and the V and J assignments and clone size from that table. The sample profile shows 80,000 or so clones; about 87% of them were found once. The top ten hold about 9.6% of the sample.

Per the germline V gene, KGHSH is the CDR1 and LQKENI is the CDR2. Trimming costs V 1 base and J 1 base, and their ends lie 7 bases apart. The CDR3 runs 14 amino acids, cysteine and phenylalanine included. The CDR3 DNA has 42 bases and is translated from base 1. Comment on this clone: It has no known antigen specificity. No clone much larger than this one lies a single base away; base qualities are absent.

Collaborating institutions collected whole blood in K2EDTA tubes following their own protocols. For TCRbeta analysis, collaborator samples were shipped as frozen whole blood, as isolated PBMCs, or as DNA extracted from either sample type. The chain was built from TRBV18 and TRBJ1-2; too little of a D gene remains to name it. The sequencing input was peripheral blood. The sequence came from a human donor in a cohort sampled during active COVID-19. The CDR3 region has the sequence CASSPLGDNYGYTF. The sequenced DNA: TGTGCCAGCTCACCACTAGGAGATAACTATGGCTACACCTTC.